This T cell receptor (beta chain) appears in the sequencing data of a study of T cells in Graves' hyperthyroidism and ophthalmopathy. V was clipped by 4 bases and J by 4 bases, with 16 bases between them. From germline, CDR1 is MDHEN and CDR2 SYDVKM. The CDR3 length is 16 residues. Authors of the study amplified TCR beta CDR3 regions from RNA transcripts. When the TCR CDR3 underwent first-round RT-PCR, the HTBI primer set was used. In TCRdb, the multiplex PCR reads were re-called with MiXCR into one record per CDR3 protein. The profile shows around 340,000 distinct CDR3 sequences, about a sixth of them singletons.

The chain employs TRBV28 and TRBJ1-4; tentatively, D is TRBD1 (6 bases). What was sequenced was blood. The source is a woman aged 25 to 39 with Graves' hyperthyroidism that later progressed to Graves' ophthalmopathy. CDR3 DNA: TGTGCCAGCAGTTCCCCCGGACAGAGGAGTAATGAAAAACTGTTTTTT. Protein sequence: CASSSPGQRSNEKLFF.